This TCR beta chain is drawn from a study of beta chain features in type 1 diabetes. The CDR3 is 14 amino acids. The trim removed 6 bases at V and 6 bases at J, leaving 3 bases unmatched. Germline loops: CDR1 MNHNS, CDR2 SASEGT. Sorted cells reached over 95% purity in every population. Concerning this clone: This CDR3 is also generated by other DNA sequences in the sample.

As every portion of the isolated RNA was reverse transcribed, the sequencing read expressed TCRB transcripts. The read count averaged about 3.6 million across naive, central memory and regulatory T cell samples. Data came from immunoSEQ multiplex PCR; TCRdb stores just in-frame clones and leaves some out. This repertoire shows approximately 150,000 clones, roughly 9.3% found once; its top ten account for approximately 0.65%. The clonotype originates from a woman between 40 and 50 years old in good health. Sequencing was performed on central memory CD4+ T cells from blood. This rearrangement joins TRBV6-1 to TRBJ1-5, with 12 bases aligning to TRBD1. The CDR3 region is CASRGTGGPQPQHF. The CDR3 bases are TGTGCCAGCAGGGGGACAGGGGGCCCTCAGCCCCAGCATTTT.